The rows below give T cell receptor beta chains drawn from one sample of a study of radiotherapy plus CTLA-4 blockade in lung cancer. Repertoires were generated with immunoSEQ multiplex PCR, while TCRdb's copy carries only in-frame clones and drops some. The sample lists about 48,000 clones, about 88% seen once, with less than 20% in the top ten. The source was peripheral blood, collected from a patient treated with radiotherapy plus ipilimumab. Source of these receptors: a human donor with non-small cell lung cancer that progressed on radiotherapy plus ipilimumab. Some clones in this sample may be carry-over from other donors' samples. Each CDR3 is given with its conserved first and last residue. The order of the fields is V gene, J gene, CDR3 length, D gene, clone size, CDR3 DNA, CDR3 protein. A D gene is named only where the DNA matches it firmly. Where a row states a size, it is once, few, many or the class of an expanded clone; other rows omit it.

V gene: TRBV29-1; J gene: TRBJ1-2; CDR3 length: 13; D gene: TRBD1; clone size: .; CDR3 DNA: TGCAGCGTTGCCGGGACAGGGCACTATGGCTACACCTTC; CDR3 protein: CSVAGTGHYGYTF
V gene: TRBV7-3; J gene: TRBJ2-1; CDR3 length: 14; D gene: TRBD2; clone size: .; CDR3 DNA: TGTGCCAGCAGCGCGGGGGGGGGTATGGATGAGCAGTTCTTC; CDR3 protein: CASSAGGGMDEQFF
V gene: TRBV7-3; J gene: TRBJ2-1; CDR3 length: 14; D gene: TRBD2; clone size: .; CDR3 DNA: TGTGCCAGCAGCATTGCGGGGGCCTACAATGAGCAGTTCTTC; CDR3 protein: CASSIAGAYNEQFF
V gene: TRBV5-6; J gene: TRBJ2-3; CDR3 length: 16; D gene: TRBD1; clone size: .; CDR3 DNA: TGTGCCAGCAGCTTCGGGACAGGGGCTTCCACAGATACGCAGTATTTT; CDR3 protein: CASSFGTGASTDTQYF
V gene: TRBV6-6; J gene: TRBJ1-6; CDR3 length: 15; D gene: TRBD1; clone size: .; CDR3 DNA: TGTGCCAGCAGTTCCCTGACAGGGAGCGGCTCACCCCCCCACTTT; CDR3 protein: CASSSLTGSGSPPHF
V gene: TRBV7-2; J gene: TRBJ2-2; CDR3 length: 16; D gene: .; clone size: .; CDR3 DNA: TGTGCCAGCAGCTTAGTTACGGGGATGAACACCGGGGAGCTGTTTTTT; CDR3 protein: CASSLVTGMNTGELFF
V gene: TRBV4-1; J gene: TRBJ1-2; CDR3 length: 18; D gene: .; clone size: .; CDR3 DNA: TGCGCCAGCAGCCAGGTTCCGATCTCTGTCCTGCGATTGTTTGGCTACACCTTC; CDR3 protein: CASSQVPISVLRLFGYTF
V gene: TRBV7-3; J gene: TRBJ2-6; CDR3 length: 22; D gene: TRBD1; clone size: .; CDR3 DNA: TGTGCCAGCAGCATATACCGTGACGACAGGGGTATGAAGAGCTCTGGGGCCAACGTCCTGACTTTC; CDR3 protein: CASSIYRDDRGMKSSGANVLTF
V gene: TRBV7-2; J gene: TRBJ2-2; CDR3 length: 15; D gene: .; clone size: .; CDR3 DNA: TGTGCCAGCAGCTTAGATGCTAGCGTCTACGGGGAGCTGTTTTTT; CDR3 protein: CASSLDASVYGELFF
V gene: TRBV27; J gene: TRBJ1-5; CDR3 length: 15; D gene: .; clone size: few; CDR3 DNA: TGTGCCAGCAGTTTATTCGGGGGGTCTGGTCAGCCCCAGCATTTT; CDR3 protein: CASSLFGGSGQPQHF
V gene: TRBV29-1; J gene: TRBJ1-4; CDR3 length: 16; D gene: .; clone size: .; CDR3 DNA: TGCAGCGCGTCGGAACAGACCTATTTAATGAAAGGGGAACTGTTTTTT; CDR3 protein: CSASEQTYLMKGELFF
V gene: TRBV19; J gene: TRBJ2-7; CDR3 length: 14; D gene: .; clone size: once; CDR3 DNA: TGTGCCAGTACGTTAGGCCCCAGCGAGAACGAGCAGTACTTC; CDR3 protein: CASTLGPSENEQYF
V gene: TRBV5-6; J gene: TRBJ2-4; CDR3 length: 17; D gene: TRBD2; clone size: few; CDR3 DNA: TGTGCCAGCAGCTTGATCGGCGGGGGGACAGCCAAAAACATTCAGTACTTC; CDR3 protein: CASSLIGGGTAKNIQYF
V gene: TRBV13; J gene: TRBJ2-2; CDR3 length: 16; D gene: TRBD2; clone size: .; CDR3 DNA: TGTGCCAGCAGCCCAAAAAGCGGGAAGAACACCGGGGAGCTGTTTTTT; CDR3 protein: CASSPKSGKNTGELFF
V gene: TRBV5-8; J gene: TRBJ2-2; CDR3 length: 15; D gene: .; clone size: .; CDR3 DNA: TGTGCCAGCAGCAGGCAGGGTGGATACACCGGGGAGCTGTTTTTT; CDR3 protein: CASSRQGGYTGELFF
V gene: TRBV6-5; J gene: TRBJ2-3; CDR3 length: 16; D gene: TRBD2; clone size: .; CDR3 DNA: TGTGCCAGCAGTTACTCGCTAGCGGGGTTGGCAGATACGCAGTATTTT; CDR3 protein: CASSYSLAGLADTQYF
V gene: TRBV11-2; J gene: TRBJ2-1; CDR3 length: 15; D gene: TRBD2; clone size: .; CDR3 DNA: TGTGCCAGCAGCTTATTGACTAGCGGGGTGGGTGAGCAGTTCTTC; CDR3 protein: CASSLLTSGVGEQFF
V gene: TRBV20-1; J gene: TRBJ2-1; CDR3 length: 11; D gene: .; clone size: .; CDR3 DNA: TGCAGTGCAGTTAGGGGTTATGAGCAGTTCTTC; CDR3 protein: CSAVRGYEQFF
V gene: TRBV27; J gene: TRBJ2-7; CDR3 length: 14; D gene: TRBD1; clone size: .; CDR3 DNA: TGTGCCAGCAGTCCCTTGGGACAGCACTACGAGCAGTACTTC; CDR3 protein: CASSPLGQHYEQYF
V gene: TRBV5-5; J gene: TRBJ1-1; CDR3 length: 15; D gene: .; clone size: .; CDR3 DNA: TGTGCCAGCAGCTTAAGCAACAGCATGAACACTGAAGCTTTCTTT; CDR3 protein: CASSLSNSMNTEAFF
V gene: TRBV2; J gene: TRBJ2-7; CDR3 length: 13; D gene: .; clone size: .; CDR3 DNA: TGTGCCAGCAGGCTGGACGGGACTTACGAGCAGTACTTC; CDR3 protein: CASRLDGTYEQYF
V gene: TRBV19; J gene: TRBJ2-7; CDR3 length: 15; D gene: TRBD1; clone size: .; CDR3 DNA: TGTGCCAGTAGTCCTCATGGGACAGGGACCTACGAGCAGTACTTC; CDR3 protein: CASSPHGTGTYEQYF
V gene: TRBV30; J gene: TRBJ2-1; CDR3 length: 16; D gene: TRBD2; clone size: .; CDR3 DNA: TGTGCCTGGGGAGAGGCGGGAGGGCCCCCCTACAATGAGCAGTTCTTC; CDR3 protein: CAWGEAGGPPYNEQFF
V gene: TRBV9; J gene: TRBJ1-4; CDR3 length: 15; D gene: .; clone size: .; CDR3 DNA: TGTGCCAGCAGCGCCTACCCTGCAACTAATGAAAAACTGTTTTTT; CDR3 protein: CASSAYPATNEKLFF
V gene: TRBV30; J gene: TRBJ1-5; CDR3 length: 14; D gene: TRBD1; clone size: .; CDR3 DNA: TGTGCCTGGAGTGGGACAGGGGGCAATCAGCCCCAGCATTTT; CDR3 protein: CAWSGTGGNQPQHF
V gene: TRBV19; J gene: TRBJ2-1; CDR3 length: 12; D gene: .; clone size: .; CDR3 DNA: TGTGCCAGTAGTTGGGGCTCGCGGGAGCAGTTCTTC; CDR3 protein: CASSWGSREQFF
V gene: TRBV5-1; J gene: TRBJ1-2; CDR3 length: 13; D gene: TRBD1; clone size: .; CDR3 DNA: TGCGCCAGCAGCCAGCAGGGGGCCTATGGCTACACCTTC; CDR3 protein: CASSQQGAYGYTF
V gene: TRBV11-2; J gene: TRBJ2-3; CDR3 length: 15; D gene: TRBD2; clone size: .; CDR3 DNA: TGTGCCAGCAGCCACGGGACTAGCGGGTTAGATACGCAGTATTTT; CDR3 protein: CASSHGTSGLDTQYF
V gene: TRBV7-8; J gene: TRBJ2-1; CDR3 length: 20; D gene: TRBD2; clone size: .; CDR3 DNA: TGTGCCAGCAGCTCGGGGACACCGGGACTAGGAAACTTAAGGGGCAATGAGCAGTTCTTC; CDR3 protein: CASSSGTPGLGNLRGNEQFF
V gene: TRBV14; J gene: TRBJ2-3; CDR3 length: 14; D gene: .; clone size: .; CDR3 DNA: TGTGCCAGCAGCCAAGATAGCCGGCAGAGGGCGCAGTATTTT; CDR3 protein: CASSQDSRQRAQYF
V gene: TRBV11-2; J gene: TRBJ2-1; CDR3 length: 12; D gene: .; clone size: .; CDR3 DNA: TGTGCCAGCAGCTTAGGGACTGGTCAGCAGTTCTTC; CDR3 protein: CASSLGTGQQFF
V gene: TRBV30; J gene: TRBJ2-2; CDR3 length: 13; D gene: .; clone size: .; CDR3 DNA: TGTGCCTGGAGTGTACGCGGTCCCGGGGAGCTGTTTTTT; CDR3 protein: CAWSVRGPGELFF
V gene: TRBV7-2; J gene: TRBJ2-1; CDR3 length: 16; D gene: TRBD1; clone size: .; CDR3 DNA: TGTGCCAGCAGCCAATGGCGGACAGGGGCTTACAATGAGCAGTTCTTC; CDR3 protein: CASSQWRTGAYNEQFF
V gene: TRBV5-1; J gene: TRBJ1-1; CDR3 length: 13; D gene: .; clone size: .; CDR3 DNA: TGCGCCAGCAGCTCCCTTATGAACACTGAAGCTTTCTTT; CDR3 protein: CASSSLMNTEAFF
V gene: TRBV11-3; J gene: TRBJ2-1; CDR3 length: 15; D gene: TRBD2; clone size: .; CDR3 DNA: TGTGCCAGCAGCCCGGGACTAGCCCCCTACAATGAGCAGTTCTTC; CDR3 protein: CASSPGLAPYNEQFF
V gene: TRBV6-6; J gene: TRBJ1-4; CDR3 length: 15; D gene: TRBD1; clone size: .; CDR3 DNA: TGTGCCAGCACTGGACAGGGAGGCATCGATGAAAAACTGTTTTTT; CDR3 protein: CASTGQGGIDEKLFF
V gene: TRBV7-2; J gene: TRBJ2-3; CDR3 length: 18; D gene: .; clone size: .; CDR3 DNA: TGTGCCAGCAGCTTAGCGTTTGTAGGGGGTCGGTTTACAGATACGCAGTATTTT; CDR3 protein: CASSLAFVGGRFTDTQYF
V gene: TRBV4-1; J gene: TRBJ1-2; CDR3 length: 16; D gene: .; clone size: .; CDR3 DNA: TGCGCCAGCAGCCAAGTGTCCCAAGGCGGAAGCTATGGCTACACCTTC; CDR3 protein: CASSQVSQGGSYGYTF
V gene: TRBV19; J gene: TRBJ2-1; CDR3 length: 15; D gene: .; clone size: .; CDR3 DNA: TGTGCCAGTAGTATATCGCGGAGAACCTACAATGAGCAGTTCTTC; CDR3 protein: CASSISRRTYNEQFF
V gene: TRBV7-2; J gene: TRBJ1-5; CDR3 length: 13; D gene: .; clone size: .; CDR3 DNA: TGTGCCAGCAGCTTATTGAGCGGCCAGCCCCAGCATTTT; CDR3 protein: CASSLLSGQPQHF
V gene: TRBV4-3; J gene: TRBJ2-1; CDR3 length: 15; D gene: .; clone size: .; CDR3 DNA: TGCGCCAGCAGCCAAGCCCCTGACCTAGGGGATGAGCAGTTCTTC; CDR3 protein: CASSQAPDLGDEQFF
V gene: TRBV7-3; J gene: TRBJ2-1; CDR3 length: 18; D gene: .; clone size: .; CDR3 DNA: TGTGCCAGCAGTTCCAGGAGCGGCGGGGCCGGGTGGGACAATGAGCAGTTCTTC; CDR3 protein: CASSSRSGGAGWDNEQFF
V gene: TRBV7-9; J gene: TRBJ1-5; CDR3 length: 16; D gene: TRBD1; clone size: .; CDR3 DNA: TGTGCCAGCAGCCAGGTAGGGCAGGGGGCTGTTCAGCCCCAGCATTTT; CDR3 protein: CASSQVGQGAVQPQHF
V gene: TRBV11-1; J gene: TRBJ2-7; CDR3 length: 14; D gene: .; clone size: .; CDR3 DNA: TGTGCCAGCAGCTTAGTTAGCAGGGGAGACGAGCAGTACTTC; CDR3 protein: CASSLVSRGDEQYF
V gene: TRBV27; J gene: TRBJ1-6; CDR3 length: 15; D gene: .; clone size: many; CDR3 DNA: TGTGCCAGCAGTTTTGGGGGAACAGGGAATTCACCCCTCCACTTT; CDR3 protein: CASSFGGTGNSPLHF
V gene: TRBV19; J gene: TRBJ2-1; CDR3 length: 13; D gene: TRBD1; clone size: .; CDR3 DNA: TGTGCCAGTAGTTTTACAGGGGCAGGGGAGCAGTTCTTC; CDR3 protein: CASSFTGAGEQFF
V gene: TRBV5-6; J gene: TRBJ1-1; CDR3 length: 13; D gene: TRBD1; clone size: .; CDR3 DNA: TGTGCCAGCAGCTCCGGGACAGCCGTTCCCGCTTTCTTT; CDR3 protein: CASSSGTAVPAFF
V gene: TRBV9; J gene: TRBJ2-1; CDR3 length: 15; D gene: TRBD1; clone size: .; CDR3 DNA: TGTGCCAGCGGGGAAACAGGGGGCGCTTGGAATGAGCAGTTCTTC; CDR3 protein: CASGETGGAWNEQFF
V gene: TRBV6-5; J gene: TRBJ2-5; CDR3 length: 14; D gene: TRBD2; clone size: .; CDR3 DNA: TGTGCCAGCACCCAAATAGCGGGAAAAGAGACCCAGTACTTC; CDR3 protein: CASTQIAGKETQYF
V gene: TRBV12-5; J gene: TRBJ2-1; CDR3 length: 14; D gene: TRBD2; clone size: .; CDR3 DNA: TGTGCTAGTGGACTGCGACTAGCGGGAGACGAGCAGTTCTTC; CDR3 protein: CASGLRLAGDEQFF
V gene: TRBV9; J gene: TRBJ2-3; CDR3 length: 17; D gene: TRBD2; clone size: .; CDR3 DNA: TGTGCCAGCAGCGTAGGGACTAGCGGGGGGCCCACAGATACGCAGTATTTT; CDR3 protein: CASSVGTSGGPTDTQYF
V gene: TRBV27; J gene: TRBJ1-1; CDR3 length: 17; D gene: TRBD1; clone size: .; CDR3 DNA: TGTGCCAGCAGTTTAGTACAGGGGTCCCTTGAGAACACTGAAGCTTTCTTT; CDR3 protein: CASSLVQGSLENTEAFF